The rows below give T cell receptor beta chains drawn from one sample of a study of T cells in Graves' hyperthyroidism and ophthalmopathy. Each CDR3 protein gets one entry after TCRdb re-called the multiplex PCR reads with MiXCR. The sample has approximately 500,000 distinct CDR3 sequences, approximately 44% seen once. Sequenced: peripheral blood or thyroid tissue (not recorded which). Receptors were obtained from a woman under 30 with Graves' hyperthyroidism. The CDR3 runs from the conserved cysteine through the conserved F or W.

cdr3_length: 14; v_call: TRBV10-3; cdr3_aa: CAISEGQGGYGYTF
cdr3_length: 11; v_call: TRBV7-3; cdr3_aa: CASSSYIGYTF
cdr3_length: 17; v_call: TRBV15; cdr3_aa: CATSSQAWEGYNSPLHF
cdr3_length: 16; v_call: TRBV12-3/TRBV12-4; cdr3_aa: CASRTPGAEANYGYTF
cdr3_length: 14; v_call: TRBV5-1; cdr3_aa: CASSFTGTPYGYTF
cdr3_length: 15; v_call: TRBV20-1; cdr3_aa: CSARSLSGTGGELFF
cdr3_length: 16; v_call: TRBV29-1; cdr3_aa: CSVDEGTGTAYYGYTF
cdr3_length: 13; v_call: TRBV10-3; cdr3_aa: CAISGPGTGELFF
cdr3_length: 16; v_call: TRBV7-2; cdr3_aa: CASSLALSGRSGEQYF
cdr3_length: 13; v_call: TRBV7-2; cdr3_aa: CASSLLAGDTQYF
cdr3_length: 18; v_call: TRBV7-9; cdr3_aa: CASSSKPPGLDLSYEQYF
cdr3_length: 14; v_call: TRBV2; cdr3_aa: CASGNRVSGNTIYF
cdr3_length: 12; v_call: TRBV11-3; cdr3_aa: CASSLEAGVEYF
cdr3_length: 16; v_call: TRBV9; cdr3_aa: CASSSRQGGPAGELFF
cdr3_length: 17; v_call: TRBV11-2; cdr3_aa: CASSVTSGRPLRNEQFF
cdr3_length: 12; v_call: TRBV29-1; cdr3_aa: CSATNMGGGYTF
cdr3_length: 12; v_call: TRBV20-1; cdr3_aa: CSARSDRDEQSF
cdr3_length: 14; v_call: TRBV27; cdr3_aa: CASTTGQNNYGYTF
cdr3_length: 16; v_call: TRBV11-3; cdr3_aa: CASSLERLLAGNEQYF
cdr3_length: 15; v_call: TRBV5-1; cdr3_aa: CASRSGAGANEKLFF
cdr3_length: 14; v_call: TRBV20-1; cdr3_aa: CSARGLPGGETQYF
cdr3_length: 15; v_call: TRBV10-3; cdr3_aa: CAISDGGILPGPQHF
cdr3_length: 16; v_call: TRBV29-1; cdr3_aa: CSVEDWSSGALYEQYF
cdr3_length: 13; v_call: TRBV7-2; cdr3_aa: CASTKTGTAEAFF
cdr3_length: 11; v_call: TRBV29-1; cdr3_aa: CSVAWEYGYTF
cdr3_length: 19; v_call: TRBV25-1; cdr3_aa: CASSPPRDDSTAGANVLTF
cdr3_length: 15; v_call: TRBV12-3/TRBV12-4; cdr3_aa: CASSLGFRNQETQYF
cdr3_length: 10; v_call: TRBV29-1; cdr3_aa: CSVVGKTQYF
cdr3_length: 14; v_call: TRBV2; cdr3_aa: CASSASGWGNEQFF
cdr3_length: 13; v_call: TRBV24-1; cdr3_aa: CATSDFPRDEQYF
cdr3_length: 12; v_call: TRBV7-8; cdr3_aa: CASGPGGDEQFF
cdr3_length: 13; v_call: TRBV27; cdr3_aa: CASKDWVCQPQHF
cdr3_length: 12; v_call: TRBV7-6; cdr3_aa: CASSLVGTGRFF
cdr3_length: 15; v_call: TRBV11-2; cdr3_aa: CASSSEGGAGLEQYF
cdr3_length: 16; v_call: TRBV2; cdr3_aa: CASSETRQSMNTEAFF
cdr3_length: 15; v_call: TRBV5-1; cdr3_aa: CASSLQSRGSEKLFF
cdr3_length: 15; v_call: TRBV5-1; cdr3_aa: CASSLDPSGAGELFF
cdr3_length: 16; v_call: TRBV20-1; cdr3_aa: CSARNPAGHRTGELFF
cdr3_length: 19; v_call: TRBV20-1; cdr3_aa: CSARVPLGTGGKSGNTIYF
cdr3_length: 15; v_call: TRBV9; cdr3_aa: CASSSGLATYNEQFF
cdr3_length: 14; v_call: TRBV5-1; cdr3_aa: CASSLAGSDYGYTF
cdr3_length: 12; v_call: TRBV30; cdr3_aa: CAWSAAVYEQYF
cdr3_length: 12; v_call: TRBV5-6; cdr3_aa: CASSLAVYGYTF
cdr3_length: 16; v_call: TRBV10-3; cdr3_aa: CAIGRGVTAGGNTIYF
cdr3_length: 14; v_call: TRBV20-1; cdr3_aa: CSARLGRRPYEQYF
cdr3_length: 14; v_call: TRBV2; cdr3_aa: CASSEGQGAETQYF
cdr3_length: 13; v_call: TRBV20-1; cdr3_aa: CSAYGHRNTEAFF
cdr3_length: 15; v_call: TRBV7-8; cdr3_aa: CASRTQGATNEKLFF
cdr3_length: 15; v_call: TRBV12-3/TRBV12-4; cdr3_aa: CASSLSVPGNTEAFF